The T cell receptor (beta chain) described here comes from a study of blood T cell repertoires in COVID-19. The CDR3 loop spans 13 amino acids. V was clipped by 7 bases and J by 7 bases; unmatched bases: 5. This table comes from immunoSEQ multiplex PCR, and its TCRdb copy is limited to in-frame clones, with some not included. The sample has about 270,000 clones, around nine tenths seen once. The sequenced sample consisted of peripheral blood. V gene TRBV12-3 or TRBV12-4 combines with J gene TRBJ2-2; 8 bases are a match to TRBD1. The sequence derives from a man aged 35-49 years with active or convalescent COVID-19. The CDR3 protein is CASTQGAGGELFF. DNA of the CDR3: TGTGCCAGCACCCAGGGGGCCGGCGGGGAGCTGTTTTTT.